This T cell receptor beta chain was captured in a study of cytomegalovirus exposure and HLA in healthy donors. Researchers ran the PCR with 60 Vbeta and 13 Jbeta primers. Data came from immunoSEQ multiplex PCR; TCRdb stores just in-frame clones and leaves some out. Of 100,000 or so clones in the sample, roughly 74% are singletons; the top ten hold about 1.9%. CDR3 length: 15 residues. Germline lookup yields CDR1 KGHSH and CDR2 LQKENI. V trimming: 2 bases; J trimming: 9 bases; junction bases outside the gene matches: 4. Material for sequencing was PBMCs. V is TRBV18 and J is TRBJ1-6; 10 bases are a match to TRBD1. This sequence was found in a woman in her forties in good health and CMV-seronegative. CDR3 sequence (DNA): TGTGCCAGCTCACCATCCGGACAGGGGGGTTCACCCCTCCACTTT. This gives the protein CASSPSGQGGSPLHF.